This T cell receptor beta chain was sequenced for a study of cytomegalovirus exposure and HLA in healthy donors. Regarding the study as a whole: TCR beta sequences reportedly predicted the HLA-A and HLA-B alleles of most subjects accurately. The study carried out a later analysis of TCR beta sequences. It associated roughly 17,000 of them with specific HLA alleles at a false discovery rate of 0.05. According to an earlier analysis, most TCR beta V segments yielded productive rearrangements about 90% or about 30% of the time.

Comments on this clone: Antigen specificity is unknown.

The primer mix had 60 Vbeta and 13 Jbeta primers. Sequencing was performed with immunoSEQ multiplex PCR; in TCRdb, only in-frame clones are kept and a portion is missing. Of some 200,000 clones detected, approximately 80% appear once; the ten largest clones hold 2.5% to 3%. Everyone who donated was a healthy bone marrow donor. The TCR comes from a female donor in good health and CMV-seronegative. The sample taken for sequencing was PBMCs.

The CDR3 DNA is TGTGCCAGCAGTGACGCCAGGACAAACACTGAAGCTTTCTTT. Translation gives CASSDARTNTEAFF. This chain uses TRBV2 with TRBJ1-1, with D possibly being TRBD1 (5 bases). The CDR3 is 14 residues long. The ends were cut back, 3 bases at V and 2 bases at J, with 10 bases in the middle. Germline values: CDR1 SNHLY, CDR2 FYNNEI.